The clone carrying this T cell receptor (beta chain) was counted only a few times. Its antigen remains unknown. This entry is derived from a study of blood T cells in healthy people across ages. Whole-study results and caveats: Naive T cell percentage and TCR beta diversity correlated strongly.

A second roughly 6 to 12 cycle PCR used barcoded and J-beta primers. Using its own MiXCR run on the 5' RACE reads, TCRdb lists one record per CDR3 protein. Here the sample spans 750,000 to 850,000 distinct CDR3 sequences, about 25% being singletons. The CDR3 totals 14 residues. V shed 2 bases and J 2 bases; nucleotides not matched to a gene: 3. Germline V lookup: CDR1 SGHKS, CDR2 YYEKEE (reference sequence). This same sample was also taken into another study, of T cells of mothers and their children. This second study says: A few healthy Caucasian mothers and their six children donated. Second-round PCR products received sample barcodes and 2-4 random nucleotides from the M1S primer. For each mother, over 9 million TCR beta CDR3 reads were obtained, and for each child, roughly 3.3 million.

This sequence joins TRBV5-5 and TRBJ2-5; the match to TRBD1 covers 7 bases. This TCR was sampled from a boy aged 5-17 years in good health. Sequencing used blood. The chain's CDR3 is CASSFGTEQETQYF. CDR3 DNA sequence: TGTGCCAGCAGCTTCGGGACAGAACAAGAGACCCAGTACTTC.